This TCR beta chain appears in the sequencing data of a study of beta chain features in type 1 diabetes. Study details: Comparable age, gender and cell yields were observed in patients relative to healthy donors.

CD4+ naive, central memory, regulatory and stem cell-like memory cells were sorted via CD45RO/CCR7/CD25/CD127/CD95/CD27. Sorting gave populations that all exceeded 95% purity. What was sequenced were expressed TCRB transcripts, since all of the isolated RNA had been reverse transcribed. Only in-frame clones appear in the TCRdb table, and some are missing; sequencing was by immunoSEQ multiplex PCR. The sample includes about 400,000 clones, roughly 12% seen only once; the top ten take under 0.02%. This clone was seen only a few times. CDR1 is SGHNT, CDR2 YYREEE, per germline (reference sequence). Trimming removed 2 bases at V and 6 bases at J, with 12 bases between. The CDR3 extends over 13 amino acids.

This TCR came from a man younger than 35 in good health. This chain links TRBV5-4 with TRBJ2-7; D is possibly TRBD1 (6 bases). What was sequenced was naive CD4+ T cells from blood. The CDR3 coding sequence is TGTGCCAGCAGCTTAGGGGGAAGTGGCGAGCAGTACTTC. It specifies CASSLGGSGEQYF.